The clone carrying this T cell receptor (beta chain) has only a few counts. The CDR3 has 12 residues. V was cut by 5 bases and J by 4 bases, with 8 bases left in between. TCRdb reprocessed the RT-PCR reads with MiXCR, giving one entry per CDR3 protein. Of about 680,000 distinct CDR3 sequences in the sample, 14% were seen once. The rearrangement links TRBV12-3 or TRBV12-4 to TRBJ1-2; tentative D call: TRBD1 (5 bases). This sequence was found in a female donor in good health, serving as a healthy control. Sequencing was carried out using memory CD4+ T cells from blood. CDR3 loop: CASSGGFYGYTF. The CDR3 DNA reads as TGTGCCAGCAGTGGGGGGTTCTATGGCTACACCTTC.